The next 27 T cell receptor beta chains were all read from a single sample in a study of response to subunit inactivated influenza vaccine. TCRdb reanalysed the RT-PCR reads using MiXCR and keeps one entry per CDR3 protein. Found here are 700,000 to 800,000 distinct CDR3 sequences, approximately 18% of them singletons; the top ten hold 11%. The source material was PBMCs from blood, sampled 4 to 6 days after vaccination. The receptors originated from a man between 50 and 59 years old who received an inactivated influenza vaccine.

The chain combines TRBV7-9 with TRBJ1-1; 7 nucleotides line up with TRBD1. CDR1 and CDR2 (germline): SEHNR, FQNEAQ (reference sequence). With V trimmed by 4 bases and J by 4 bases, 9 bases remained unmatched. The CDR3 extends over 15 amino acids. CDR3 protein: CASSSGQGGTTEAFF. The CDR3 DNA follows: TGTGCCAGCAGCTCCGGACAAGGGGGCACCACTGAAGCTTTCTTT.

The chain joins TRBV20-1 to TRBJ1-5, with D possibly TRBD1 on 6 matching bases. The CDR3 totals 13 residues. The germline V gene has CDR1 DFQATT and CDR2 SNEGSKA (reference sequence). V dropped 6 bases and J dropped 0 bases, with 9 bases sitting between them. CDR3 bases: TGCAGTGCATGGACAGATAGCAATCAGCCCCAGCATTTT. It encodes CSAWTDSNQPQHF.

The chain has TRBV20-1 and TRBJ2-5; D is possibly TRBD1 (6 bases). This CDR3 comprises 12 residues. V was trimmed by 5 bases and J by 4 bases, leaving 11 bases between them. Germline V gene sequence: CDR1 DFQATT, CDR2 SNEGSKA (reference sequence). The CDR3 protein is CSAFQGSETQYF. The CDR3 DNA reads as TGCAGTGCTTTCCAGGGGTCAGAGACCCAGTACTTC.

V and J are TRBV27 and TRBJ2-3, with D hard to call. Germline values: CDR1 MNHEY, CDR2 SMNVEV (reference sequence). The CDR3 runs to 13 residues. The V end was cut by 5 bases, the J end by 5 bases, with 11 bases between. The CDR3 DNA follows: TGTGCCAGCAGTAGACCGACGGGAGATACGCAGTATTTT. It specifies CASSRPTGDTQYF.

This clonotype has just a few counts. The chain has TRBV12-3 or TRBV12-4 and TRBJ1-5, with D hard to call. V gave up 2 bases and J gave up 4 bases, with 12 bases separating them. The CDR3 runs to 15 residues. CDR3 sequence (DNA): TGTGCCAGCAGTTTATCCTCGGCAGAAAATCAGCCCCAGCATTTT. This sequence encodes CASSLSSAENQPQHF.

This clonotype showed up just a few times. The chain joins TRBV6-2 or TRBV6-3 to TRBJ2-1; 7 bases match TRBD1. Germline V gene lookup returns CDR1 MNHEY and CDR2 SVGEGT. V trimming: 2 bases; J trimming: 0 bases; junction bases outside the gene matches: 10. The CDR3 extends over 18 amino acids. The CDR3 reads CASSYVRTGESSYNEQFF. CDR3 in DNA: TGTGCCAGCAGTTACGTTCGGACAGGCGAGAGCTCCTACAATGAGCAGTTCTTC.

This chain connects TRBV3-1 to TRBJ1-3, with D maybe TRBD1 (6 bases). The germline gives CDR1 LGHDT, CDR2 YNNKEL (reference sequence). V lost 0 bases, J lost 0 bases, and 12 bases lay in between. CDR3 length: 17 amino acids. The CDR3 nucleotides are TGTGCCAGCAGCCAAGAGGGCAGGGGAACCTCTGGAAACACCATATATTTT. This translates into CASSQEGRGTSGNTIYF. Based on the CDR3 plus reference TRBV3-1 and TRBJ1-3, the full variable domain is DTAVSQTPKYLVTQMGNDKSIKCEQNLGHDTMYWYKQDSKKFLKIMFSYNNKELIINETVPNRFSPKSPDKAHLNLHINSLELGDSAVYFCASSQEGRGTSGNTIYFGEGSWLTVV.

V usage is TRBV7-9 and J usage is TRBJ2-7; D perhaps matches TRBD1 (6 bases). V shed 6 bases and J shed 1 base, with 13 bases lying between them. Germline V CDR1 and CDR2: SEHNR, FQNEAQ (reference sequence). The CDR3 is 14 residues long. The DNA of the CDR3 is TGTGCCAGCAGATACTCCGGGACATCCTACGAGCAGTACTTC. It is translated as CASRYSGTSYEQYF.

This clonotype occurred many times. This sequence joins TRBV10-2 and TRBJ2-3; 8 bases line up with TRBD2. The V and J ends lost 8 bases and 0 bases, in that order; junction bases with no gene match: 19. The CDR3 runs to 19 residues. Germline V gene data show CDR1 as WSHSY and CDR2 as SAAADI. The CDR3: CASQSGGLLRLRSTDTQYF. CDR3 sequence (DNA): TGCGCCAGCCAGAGCGGGGGACTTCTCCGCCTCAGGAGCACAGATACGCAGTATTTT.

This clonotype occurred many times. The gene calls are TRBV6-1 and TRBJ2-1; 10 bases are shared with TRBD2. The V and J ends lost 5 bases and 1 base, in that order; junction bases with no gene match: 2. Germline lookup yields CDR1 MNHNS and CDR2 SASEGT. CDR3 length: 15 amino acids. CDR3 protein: CASSRSGRSYNEQFF. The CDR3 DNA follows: TGTGCCAGCAGTCGTAGCGGGAGGTCCTACAATGAGCAGTTCTTC.

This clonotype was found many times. The CDR3 loop reads CASSLAGNQETQYF. The CDR3 DNA sequence: TGTGCCAGCAGTTTAGCGGGGAACCAAGAGACCCAGTACTTC. V usage is TRBV12-3 or TRBV12-4 and J usage is TRBJ2-5, with D hard to call. V was shortened by 0 bases and J by 0 bases, with 5 bases between the two germline ends. The CDR3 sequence is 14 residues long.

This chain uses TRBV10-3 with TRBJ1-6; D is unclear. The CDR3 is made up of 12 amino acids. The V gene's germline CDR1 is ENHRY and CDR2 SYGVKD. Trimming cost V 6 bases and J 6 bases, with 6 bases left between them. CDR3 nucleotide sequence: TGTGCCATCAGGACAACTAATTCACCCCTCCACTTT. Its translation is CAIRTTNSPLHF.

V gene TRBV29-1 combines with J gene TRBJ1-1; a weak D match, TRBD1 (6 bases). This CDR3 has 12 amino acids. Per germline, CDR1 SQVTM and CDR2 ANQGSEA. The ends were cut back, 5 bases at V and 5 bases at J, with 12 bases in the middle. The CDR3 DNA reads TGCAGCGTTTACGACAGGACAACTGAAGCTTTCTTT. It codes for CSVYDRTTEAFF.

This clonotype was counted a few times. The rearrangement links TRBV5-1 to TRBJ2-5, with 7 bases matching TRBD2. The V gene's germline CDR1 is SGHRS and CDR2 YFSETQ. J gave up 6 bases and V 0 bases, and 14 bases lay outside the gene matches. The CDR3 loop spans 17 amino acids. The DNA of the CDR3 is TGCGCCAGCAGCTTGGGACTAGCAGGGCTAAGGCTGAAGACCCAGTACTTC. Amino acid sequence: CASSLGLAGLRLKTQYF.

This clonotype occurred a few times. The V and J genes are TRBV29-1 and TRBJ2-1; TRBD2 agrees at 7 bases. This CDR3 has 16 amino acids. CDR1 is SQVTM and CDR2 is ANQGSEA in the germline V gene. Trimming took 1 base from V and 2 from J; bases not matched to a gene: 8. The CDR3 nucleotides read TGCAGCGTTGAAGGAGACCTAGCGGATCCCTACAATGAGCAGTTCTTC. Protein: CSVEGDLADPYNEQFF.

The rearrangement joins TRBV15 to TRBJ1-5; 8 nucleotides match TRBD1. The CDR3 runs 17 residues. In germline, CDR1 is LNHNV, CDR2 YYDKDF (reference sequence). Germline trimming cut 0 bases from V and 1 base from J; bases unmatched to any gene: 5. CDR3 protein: CATSRDPTGGSNQPQHF. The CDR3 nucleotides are TGTGCCACCAGCAGAGACCCAACAGGGGGGAGCAATCAGCCCCAGCATTTT. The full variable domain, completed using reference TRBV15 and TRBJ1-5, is DAMVIQNPRYQVTQFGKPVTLSCSQTLNHNVMYWYQQKSSQAPKLLFHYYDKDFNNEADTPDNFQSRRPNTSFCFLDIRSPGLGDTAMYLCATSRDPTGGSNQPQHFGDGTRLSIL.

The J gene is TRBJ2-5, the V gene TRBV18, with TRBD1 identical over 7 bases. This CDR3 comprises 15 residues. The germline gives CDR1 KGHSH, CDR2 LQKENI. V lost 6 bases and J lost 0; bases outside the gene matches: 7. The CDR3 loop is CASSPGTEYQETQYF. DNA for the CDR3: TGTGCCAGCTCCCCCGGGACAGAGTACCAAGAGACCCAGTACTTC.

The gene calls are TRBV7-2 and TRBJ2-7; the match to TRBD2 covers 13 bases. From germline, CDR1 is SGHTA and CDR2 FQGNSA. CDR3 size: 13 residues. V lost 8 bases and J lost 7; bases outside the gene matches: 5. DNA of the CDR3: TGTGCCAGCCGGACTAGCGGGAGTGTTGAGCAGTACTTC. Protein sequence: CASRTSGSVEQYF.

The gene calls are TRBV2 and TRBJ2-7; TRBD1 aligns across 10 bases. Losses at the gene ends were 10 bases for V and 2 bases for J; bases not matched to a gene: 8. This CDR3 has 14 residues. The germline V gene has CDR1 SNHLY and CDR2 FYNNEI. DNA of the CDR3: TGTGCCACTGAACCGGGACAGGGGACCTACGAGCAGTACTTC. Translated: CATEPGQGTYEQYF.

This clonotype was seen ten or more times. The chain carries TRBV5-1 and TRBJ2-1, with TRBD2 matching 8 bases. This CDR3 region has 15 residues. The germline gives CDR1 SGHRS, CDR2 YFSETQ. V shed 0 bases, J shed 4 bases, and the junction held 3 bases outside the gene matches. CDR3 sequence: CASSLGPSGYNEQFF. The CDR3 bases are TGCGCCAGCAGCTTGGGCCCTAGCGGGTACAATGAGCAGTTCTTC.

Written as DNA, the CDR3 is TGTGCCAGCAGCCCCTCATATACGCAGTATTTT. Translated, it gives CASSPSYTQYF. V is TRBV6-2 or TRBV6-3 and J is TRBJ2-3; D uncertain. This CDR3 has 11 amino acids. CDR1 and CDR2 from the germline V gene are MNHEY and SVGEGT. Trimming removed 6 bases at V and 7 bases at J, with 8 bases between.

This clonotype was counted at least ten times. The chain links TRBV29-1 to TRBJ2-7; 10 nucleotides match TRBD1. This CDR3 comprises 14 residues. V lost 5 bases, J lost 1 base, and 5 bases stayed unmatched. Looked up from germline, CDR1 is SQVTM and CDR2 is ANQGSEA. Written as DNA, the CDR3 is TGCAGCGTTCTACGACAGGGGGCTTCCTACGAGCAGTACTTC. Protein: CSVLRQGASYEQYF.

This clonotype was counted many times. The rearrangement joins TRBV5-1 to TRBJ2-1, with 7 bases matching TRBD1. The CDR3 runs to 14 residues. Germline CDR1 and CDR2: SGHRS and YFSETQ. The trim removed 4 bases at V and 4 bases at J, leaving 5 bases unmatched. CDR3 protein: CASSRIQGYNEQFF. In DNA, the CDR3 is TGCGCCAGCAGCAGGATACAGGGGTACAATGAGCAGTTCTTC.

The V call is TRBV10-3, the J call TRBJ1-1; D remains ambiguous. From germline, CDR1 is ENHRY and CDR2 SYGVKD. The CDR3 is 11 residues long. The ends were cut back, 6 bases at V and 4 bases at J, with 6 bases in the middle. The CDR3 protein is CAIRRATEAFF. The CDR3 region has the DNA TGTGCCATCAGGCGGGCCACTGAAGCTTTCTTT.

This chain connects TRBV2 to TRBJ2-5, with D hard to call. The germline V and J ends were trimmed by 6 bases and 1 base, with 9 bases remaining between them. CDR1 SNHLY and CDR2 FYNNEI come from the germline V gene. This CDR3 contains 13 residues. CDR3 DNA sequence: TGTGCCAGCAGCATTCGGGCCCAAGAGACCCAGTACTTC. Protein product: CASSIRAQETQYF.

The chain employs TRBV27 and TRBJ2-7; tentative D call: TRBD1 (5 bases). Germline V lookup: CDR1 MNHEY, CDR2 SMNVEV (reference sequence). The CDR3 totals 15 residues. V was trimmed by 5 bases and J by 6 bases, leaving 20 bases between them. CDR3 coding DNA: TGTGCCAGCAGTCCCCAGTTTTGGGGCGTGGGCGAGCAGTACTTC. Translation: CASSPQFWGVGEQYF.

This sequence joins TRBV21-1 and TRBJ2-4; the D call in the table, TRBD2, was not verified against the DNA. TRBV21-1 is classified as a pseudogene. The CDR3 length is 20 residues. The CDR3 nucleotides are TGTGCCAGCAGCGCCAAATGGGGCTACGCAGAGCGGGGGAGGAGTTGCATTCAGTACTTC. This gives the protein CASSAKWGYAERGRSCIQYF.